This T cell receptor beta chain was sequenced in a study of T cell changes during pregnancy in multiple sclerosis. Data came from immunoSEQ multiplex PCR; TCRdb stores just in-frame clones and leaves some out. The data hold under 110,000 clones, with about 90% observed a single time. The CDR3 length is 13 residues. V dropped 5 bases and J dropped 5 bases, with 12 bases sitting between them. Germline V gives CDR1 SGHNT, CDR2 YENEEA. This specimen was peripheral blood, taken before pregnancy. The J gene is TRBJ2-5, the V gene TRBV11-3, with D perhaps matching TRBD1 (6 bases). The TCR sequence derives from a female donor with multiple sclerosis, enrolled in a pregnancy study. The DNA for the CDR3 is TGTGCCAGCAGCCCTGGACAGTTTGAGACCCAGTACTTC. This sequence encodes CASSPGQFETQYF. Looking up the rest from reference TRBV11-3 and TRBJ2-5 gives the full variable domain: EAGVVQSPRYKIIEKKQPVAFWCNPISGHNTLYWYLQNLGQGPELLIRYENEEAVDDSQLPKDRFSAERLKGVDSTLKIQPAELGDSAVYLCASSPGQFETQYFGPGTRLLVL.